This entry features one T cell receptor beta chain sequence. The sample originates from a study of blood T cell repertoires in COVID-19. On the study more broadly: Acute and convalescent COVID-19 samples came from the United States, Italy and Spain.

Per the study methods: Estimated nucleated cell counts came from reference gene primer amplification. TCRdb's table, derived via immunoSEQ multiplex PCR, lists solely in-frame clones and lacks some. V, J and clone size derive from that table, while D and trimming were established from the DNA sequence. The sample lists under 400,000 clones, approximately 87% occurring once. The CDR3 totals 15 residues. Trimming shortened V by 1 base and J by 2 bases, and 8 bases separated the two germline ends. From germline, CDR1 is SEHNR and CDR2 FQNEAQ (reference sequence). This TCR came from a woman under 40 with COVID-19, enrolled during active disease. V and J are TRBV7-9 and TRBJ1-4; no definite D call. Sequences were obtained from peripheral blood. CDR3 sequence: CASSLGRTTNEKLFF. Written as DNA, the CDR3 is TGTGCCAGCAGCTTAGGTCGGACTACTAATGAAAAACTGTTTTTT.